These 29 T cell receptor beta chains share one sample of origin, sequenced in a study of neurological immune-mediated disorders. A single record per CDR3 protein comes from TCRdb applying MiXCR to the 5' RACE reads. The table has approximately 74,000 distinct CDR3 sequences, 5.2% seen once; the top ten hold less than 7.5%. Material for sequencing was PBMCs. Receptors originate from a man between 18 and 35 years old with multiple sclerosis.

The chain combines TRBV6-2 or TRBV6-3 with TRBJ2-1; no reliable D call. Germline V gene lookup returns CDR1 MNHEY and CDR2 SVGEGT. This CDR3 comprises 13 residues. The V end lost 7 bases, the J end lost 0 bases, and 7 bases lay between the germline ends. The CDR3 DNA reads TGTGCCAGCAAGGCCTGCTCCTACAATGAGCAGTTCTTC. This encodes CASKACSYNEQFF.

This clonotype was recorded at least ten times. The chain uses TRBV5-1 and TRBJ1-2; D gene ambiguous. The CDR3 has 13 amino acids. Per the germline V gene, CDR1 is SGHRS and CDR2 is YFSETQ. V was trimmed by 2 bases and J by 2 bases, leaving 7 bases between them. The DNA for the CDR3 is TGCGCCAGCAGCTTCGACGGAAACTATGGCTACACCTTC. It encodes CASSFDGNYGYTF.

This clonotype was counted many times. The CDR3 reads CSVPHSNQPQHF. The CDR3 bases are TGCAGCGTTCCTCATAGCAATCAGCCCCAGCATTTT. The chain uses TRBV29-1 and TRBJ1-5; D not certain. V lost 5 bases and J 0 bases, leaving 5 bases between the germline ends. CDR3 length equals 12 residues. From germline, CDR1 is SQVTM and CDR2 ANQGSEA.

This clonotype has at least ten counts. The chain recombines TRBV5-1 with TRBJ2-3, with unresolved D. The CDR3 contains 14 residues. Germline CDR1 is SGHRS and CDR2 is YFSETQ. The V gene lost 1 base and the J gene lost 2 bases, with 8 bases spanning the gap. CDR3 amino acids: CASSLYAFTDTQYF. In DNA, the CDR3 is TGCGCCAGCAGCTTGTACGCGTTCACAGATACGCAGTATTTT.

Many counts were recorded for this clonotype. The V call is TRBV7-2, the J call TRBJ1-1; 10 bases align to TRBD1. V trimming: 2 bases; J trimming: 9 bases; junction bases outside the gene matches: 9. Germline V gene lookup returns CDR1 SGHTA and CDR2 FQGNSA. This CDR3 contains 15 residues. CDR3 bases: TGTGCCAGCAGCTTAATTTTCCGGGACAGGGGACAAGCTTTCTTT. Residues: CASSLIFRDRGQAFF.

This clonotype was found many times. The V call is TRBV24-1, the J call TRBJ1-6, with a possible D match to TRBD1 (5 bases). The CDR3 is 14 amino acids. The germline CDR1 and CDR2 sequences are KGHDR and SFDVKD. Trimming stripped 5 bases from V and 7 bases from J, with 11 bases between. DNA of the CDR3: TGTGCCACCAGTGCCAGGGAAGGAAATTCACCCCTCCACTTT. Protein sequence: CATSAREGNSPLHF.

The J gene is TRBJ2-1, the V gene TRBV27; the D is unclear. The CDR3 has 11 amino acids. Germline V gene lookup returns CDR1 MNHEY and CDR2 SMNVEV (reference sequence). Trimming took off 6 bases at V and 4 bases at J, with 4 bases between the two ends. The CDR3 DNA sequence: TGTGCCAGCAGAAAATACAATGAGCAGTTCTTC. Protein product: CASRKYNEQFF.

There are many counts of this clonotype. The CDR3 reads CAISEGGSTNEKLFF. The CDR3 DNA follows: TGTGCCATCAGTGAGGGCGGATCAACTAATGAAAAACTGTTTTTT. The gene calls are TRBV10-3 and TRBJ1-4; D remains ambiguous. The CDR3 spans 15 residues. V was pared by 2 bases and J by 0 bases, with 7 bases between. Per germline, CDR1 ENHRY and CDR2 SYGVKD.

This clonotype was observed at least ten times. The chain links TRBV20-1 to TRBJ2-7, with 7 nucleotides matching TRBD2. The V and J ends lost 5 bases and 2 bases, in that order; junction bases with no gene match: 12. This CDR3 comprises 15 residues. Germline V lookup: CDR1 DFQATT, CDR2 SNEGSKA (reference sequence). As DNA, the CDR3 is TGCAGTGCTGGGGTTAGCGGGCCAGCAGCCTACGAGCAGTACTTC. It is translated as CSAGVSGPAAYEQYF.

At least ten counts were recorded for this clonotype. As DNA, the CDR3 is TGTGCCAGCAGCCCCCTAGGGGGAGCCTACGAGCAGTACTTC. Translated: CASSPLGGAYEQYF. The chain recombines TRBV11-1 with TRBJ2-7; the D gene is possibly TRBD1 (6 bases). Germline loops: CDR1 SGHAT, CDR2 FQDESV (reference sequence). Trimming shortened V by 5 bases and J by 2 bases, and 13 bases separated the two germline ends. This CDR3 is 14 amino acids long.

At least ten counts were recorded for this clonotype. The genes are TRBV11-3 and TRBJ1-1, with a weak D call TRBD1 (5 bases). CDR3 length: 13 residues. V dropped 5 bases and J dropped 6 bases, with 13 bases sitting between them. Germline V gene sequence: CDR1 SGHNT, CDR2 YENEEA. CDR3 in amino acids: CASSPGSGAEAFF. The CDR3 DNA reads TGTGCCAGCAGCCCCGGGTCGGGGGCTGAAGCTTTCTTT.

About this clonotype itself: One end of the junction varies from germline; a read error may be responsible. The rearrangement uses TRBV6-2 or TRBV6-3 and TRBJ1-5, with a possible D match to TRBD1 (6 bases). This CDR3 is built from 16 residues. CDR1 and CDR2 from the germline V gene are MNHEY and SVGEGT. For the CDR3, the DNA is TGTGCCAGCAGTTACCTGACAGGCCATGGCAATCAGCCCCAGAATTTT. As protein: CASSYLTGHGNQPQNF.

This clonotype was observed a few times. The rearrangement uses TRBV11-2 and TRBJ1-3; no clear D gene. The CDR3 contains 13 residues. V was cut by 2 bases and J by 14 bases, with 16 bases left in between. Germline-derived CDR1 and CDR2 are SGHAT and FQNNGV. Here the CDR3 reads CASSLREPAFLYF. The CDR3 bases are TGTGCCAGCAGCTTAAGAGAGCCAGCGTTTTTATATTTT.

This clonotype was counted many times. The CDR3 loop is CASSRPRIHTEAFF. As DNA, the CDR3 is TGTGCCAGCAGCCGTCCCAGGATCCACACTGAAGCTTTCTTT. The rearrangement uses TRBV7-2 and TRBJ1-1; no clear D. The V and J ends lost 5 bases and 3 bases respectively, with 13 bases between them. In germline, CDR1 is SGHTA, CDR2 FQGNSA. This CDR3 spans 14 amino acids.

This clonotype was seen ten or more times. This chain joins TRBV9 and TRBJ2-1; 7 bases line up with TRBD2. V dropped 3 bases and J dropped 8; count of bases not matched to a gene: 8. The germline V gene has CDR1 SGDLS and CDR2 YYNGEE. This CDR3 spans 14 amino acids. This CDR3 reads CASSEGPGRDEQFF. Written as DNA, the CDR3 is TGTGCCAGCAGCGAAGGCCCGGGGAGGGATGAGCAGTTCTTC.

This clonotype showed up many times. CDR3 loop: CASSPDISANEKLFF. As DNA, the CDR3 is TGTGCCAGCAGCCCCGATATATCAGCTAATGAAAAACTGTTTTTT. The rearrangement joins TRBV9 to TRBJ1-4; D is uncertain. V was trimmed by 4 bases and J by 3 bases, leaving 13 bases between them. The CDR3 sequence is 15 residues long. Germline V gives CDR1 SGDLS, CDR2 YYNGEE.

For this clonotype: At one end the junction does not follow the germline gene, possibly because of a read error. The genes are TRBV10-3 and TRBJ1-5; no reliable D call. Germline values: CDR1 ENHRY, CDR2 SYGVKD. The CDR3 has 15 amino acids. In nucleotides, the CDR3 is TGTGCCATCAGTGAGGTTGGCGGAAGCAATCAGCCCCAGAATTTT. It codes for CAISEVGGSNQPQNF.

Points on this clonotype: This may arise from a read error, as a much more abundant clone is one base away. This chain connects TRBV5-1 to TRBJ2-2; D is unclear. The CDR3 contains 15 residues. Germline V gene data show CDR1 as SGHRS and CDR2 as YFSETQ. Trimming cost V 0 bases and J 1 base, with 7 bases left between them. CDR3 DNA: TGCGCCAGCAGCTTGGCCCCTGGGAACACCGGGGAGCTGTTTTTT. Encoded protein: CASSLAPGNTGELFF.

The table lists this clonotype with many counts. The chain couples TRBV7-6 to TRBJ2-3; possible D gene TRBD1, 6 bases. The CDR3 runs to 13 residues. V was clipped by 5 bases and J by 8 bases, with 14 bases between them. Germline CDR1 SGHVS, CDR2 FNYEAQ. The chain's CDR3 is CASSRGEGGTQYF. For the CDR3, the DNA is TGTGCCAGCAGCCGAGGGGAAGGGGGTACGCAGTATTTT. Full variable domain (missing parts from reference TRBV7-6 and TRBJ2-3): GAGVSQSPRYKVTKRGQDVALRCDPISGHVSLYWYRQALGQGPEFLTYFNYEAQQDKSGLPNDRFSAERPEGSISTLTIQRTEQRDSAMYRCASSRGEGGTQYFGPGTRLTVL.

The sample holds a few counts of this clonotype. This may come from a read error, since a much larger clone is one base off. The chain links TRBV6-1 to TRBJ2-3; D is undetermined. Germline values: CDR1 MNHNS, CDR2 SASEGT. The CDR3 sequence is 11 residues long. V was cut by 6 bases and J by 1 base, with 2 bases left in between. The CDR3 spells CASRRTDTQYF. The CDR3 DNA is TGTGCCAGCAGACGCACAGATACGCAGTATTTT.

The gene calls are TRBV14 and TRBJ2-7; the D is unclear. Per the germline V gene, CDR1 is SGHDN and CDR2 is FVKESK. The CDR3 spans 14 residues. The V end was cut by 2 bases, the J end by 4 bases, with 12 bases between. CDR3 coding DNA: TGTGCCAGCAGCCAAATCTTAGGATCTTACGAGCAGTACTTC. It specifies CASSQILGSYEQYF.

This clonotype was seen at least ten times. CDR3 nucleotide sequence: TGTGCCAGCAGCTCTCTCCGGGACAGGGGATCTGAAGCTTTCTTT. The encoded protein is CASSSLRDRGSEAFF. The rearrangement links TRBV11-2 to TRBJ1-1; 10 bases map to TRBD1. V lost 4 bases, J lost 6 bases, and 8 bases stayed unmatched. The CDR3 loop spans 15 amino acids. Germline CDR1 SGHAT, CDR2 FQNNGV.

Many counts were recorded for this clonotype. The V call is TRBV9, the J call TRBJ2-3; 9 bases map to TRBD2. Unmatched junction bases numbered 3, after V lost 0 bases and J lost 1 base. This CDR3 comprises 16 residues. CDR1 SGDLS and CDR2 YYNGEE come from the germline V gene. CDR3 loop: CASSVDTSGRTDTQYF. DNA for the CDR3: TGTGCCAGCAGCGTAGATACTAGCGGGCGCACAGATACGCAGTATTTT.

This clonotype has a count of ten or more. The V gene is TRBV3-1, the J gene TRBJ1-5, with D possibly TRBD1 on 5 matching bases. The CDR3 has 13 residues. V lost 2 bases to trimming and J lost 6 bases, with 8 bases between them. Germline V CDR1 and CDR2: LGHDT, YNNKEL (reference sequence). The CDR3 is CASSQMGGQPQHF. The CDR3 nucleotides are TGTGCCAGCAGCCAAATGGGGGGTCAGCCCCAGCATTTT. The variable domain in full, with the rest retrieved from reference TRBV3-1 and TRBJ1-5, is DTAVSQTPKYLVTQMGNDKSIKCEQNLGHDTMYWYKQDSKKFLKIMFSYNNKELIINETVPNRFSPKSPDKAHLNLHINSLELGDSAVYFCASSQMGGQPQHFGDGTRLSIL.

Many counts were recorded for this clonotype. CDR3: CSVLGQGFEQYF. DNA of the CDR3: TGCAGCGTCCTGGGACAGGGGTTCGAGCAGTACTTC. The chain recombines TRBV29-1 with TRBJ2-7; TRBD1 matches 10 bases. There are 12 residues in the CDR3. V lost 6 bases and J lost 6; bases outside the gene matches: 5. The V gene's germline CDR1 is SQVTM and CDR2 ANQGSEA.

In this sample, this clonotype turned up many times. This chain links TRBV7-2 with TRBJ1-1; the D gene is possibly TRBD1 (5 bases). The CDR3 runs to 14 residues. Germline CDR1 and CDR2: SGHTA and FQGNSA. V was trimmed by 5 bases and J by 0 bases, leaving 10 bases between them. CDR3 amino acids: CASSPGLMNTEAFF. DNA for the CDR3: TGTGCCAGCAGCCCAGGGCTCATGAACACTGAAGCTTTCTTT.

This clonotype was counted between two and nine times. V usage is TRBV7-2 and J usage is TRBJ2-3, with 8 bases aligning to TRBD2. The CDR3 has 17 amino acids. With 5 bases clipped from V and 4 bases from J, the junction kept 14 bases outside the gene matches. Germline V gives CDR1 SGHTA, CDR2 FQGNSA. The CDR3 loop is CASSRPGGVMVPDTQYF. The CDR3 DNA reads as TGTGCCAGCAGCAGGCCGGGGGGGGTAATGGTGCCAGATACGCAGTATTTT.

This clonotype was recorded at least ten times. The chain has TRBV20-1 and TRBJ2-7; 7 bases are a match to TRBD2. The CDR3 is made up of 12 amino acids. CDR1 and CDR2 (germline): DFQATT, SNEGSKA (reference sequence). V lost 3 bases to trimming and J lost 1 base; unmatched junction nucleotides: 0. The CDR3 loop reads CSARGGSYEQYF. CDR3 bases: TGCAGTGCTAGGGGGGGGTCCTACGAGCAGTACTTC.

This clonotype has ten or more counts. The V and J genes are TRBV5-1 and TRBJ1-2; no definite D call. Trimming shortened V by 1 base and J by 3 bases, and 13 bases separated the two germline ends. Germline values: CDR1 SGHRS, CDR2 YFSETQ. The length of the CDR3 is 15 residues. CDR3 residues: CASSLSGIHYYGYTF. The CDR3 region has the DNA TGCGCCAGCAGCTTGTCGGGAATCCACTACTATGGCTACACCTTC.